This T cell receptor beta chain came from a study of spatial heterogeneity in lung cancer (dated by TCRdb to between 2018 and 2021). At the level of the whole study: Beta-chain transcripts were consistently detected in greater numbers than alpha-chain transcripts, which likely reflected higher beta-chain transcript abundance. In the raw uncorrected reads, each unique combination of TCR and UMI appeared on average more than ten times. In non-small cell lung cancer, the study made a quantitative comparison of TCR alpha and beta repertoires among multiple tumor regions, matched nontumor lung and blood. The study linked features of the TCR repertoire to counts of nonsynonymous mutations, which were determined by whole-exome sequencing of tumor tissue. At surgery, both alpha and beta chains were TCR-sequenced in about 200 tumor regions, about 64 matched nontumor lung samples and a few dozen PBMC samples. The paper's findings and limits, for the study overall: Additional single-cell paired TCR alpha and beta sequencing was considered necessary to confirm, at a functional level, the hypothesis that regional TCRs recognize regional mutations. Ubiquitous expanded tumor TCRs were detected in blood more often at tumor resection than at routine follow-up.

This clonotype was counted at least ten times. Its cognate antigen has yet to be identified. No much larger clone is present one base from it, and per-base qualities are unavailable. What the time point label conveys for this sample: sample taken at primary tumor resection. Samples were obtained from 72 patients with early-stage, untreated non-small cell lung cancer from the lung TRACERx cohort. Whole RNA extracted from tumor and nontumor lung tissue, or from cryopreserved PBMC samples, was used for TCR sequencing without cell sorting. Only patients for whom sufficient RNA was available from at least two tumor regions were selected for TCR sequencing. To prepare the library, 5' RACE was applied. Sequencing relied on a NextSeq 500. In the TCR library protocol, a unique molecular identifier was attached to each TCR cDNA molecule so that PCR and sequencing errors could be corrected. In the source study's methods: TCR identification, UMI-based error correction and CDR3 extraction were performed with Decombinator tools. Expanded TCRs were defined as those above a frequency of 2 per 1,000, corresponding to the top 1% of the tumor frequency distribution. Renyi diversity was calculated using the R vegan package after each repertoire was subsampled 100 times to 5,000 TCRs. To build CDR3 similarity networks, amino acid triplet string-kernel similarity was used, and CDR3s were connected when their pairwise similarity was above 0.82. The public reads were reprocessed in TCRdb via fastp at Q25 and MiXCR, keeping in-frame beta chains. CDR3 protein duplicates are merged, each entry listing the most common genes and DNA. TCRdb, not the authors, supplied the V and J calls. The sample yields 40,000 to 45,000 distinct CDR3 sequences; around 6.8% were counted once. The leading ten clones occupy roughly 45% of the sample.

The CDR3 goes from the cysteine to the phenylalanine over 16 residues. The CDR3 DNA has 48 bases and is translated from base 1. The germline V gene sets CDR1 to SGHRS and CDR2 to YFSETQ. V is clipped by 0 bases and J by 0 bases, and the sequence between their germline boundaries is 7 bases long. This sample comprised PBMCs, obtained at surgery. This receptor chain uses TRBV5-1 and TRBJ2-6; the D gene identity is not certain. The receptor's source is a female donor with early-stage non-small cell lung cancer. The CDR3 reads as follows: CASSLVTPSGANVLTF. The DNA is TGCGCCAGCAGCTTGGTGACGCCCTCTGGGGCCAACGTCCTGACTTTC.